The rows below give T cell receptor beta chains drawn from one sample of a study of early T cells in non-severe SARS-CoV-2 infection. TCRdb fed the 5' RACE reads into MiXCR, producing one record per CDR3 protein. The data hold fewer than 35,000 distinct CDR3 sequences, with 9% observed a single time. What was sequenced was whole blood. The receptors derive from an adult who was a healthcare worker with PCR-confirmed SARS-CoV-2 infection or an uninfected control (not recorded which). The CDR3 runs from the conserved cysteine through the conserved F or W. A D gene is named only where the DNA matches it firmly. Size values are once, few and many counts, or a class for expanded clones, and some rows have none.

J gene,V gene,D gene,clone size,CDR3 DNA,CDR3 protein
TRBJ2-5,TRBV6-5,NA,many,TGTGCCAGCAGTGAACAGGGTTTTCAAGAGACCCAGTACTTC,CASSEQGFQETQYF
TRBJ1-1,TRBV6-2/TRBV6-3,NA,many,TGTGCCAGCAGTTACACTCCGACGGGAAGGATGAACACTGAAGCTTTCTTT,CASSYTPTGRMNTEAFF
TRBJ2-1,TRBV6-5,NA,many,TGTGCCAGCAGTCGGATGTACAATGAGCAGTTCTTC,CASSRMYNEQFF
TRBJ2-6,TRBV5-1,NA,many,TGCGCCAGCAGCTTGGAAGGACGGAGCTCTGGGGCCAACGTCCTGACTTTC,CASSLEGRSSGANVLTF
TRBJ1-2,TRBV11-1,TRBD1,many,TGTGCCACCGATCCCAGCACAGGGGGTTATGGCTACACCTTC,CATDPSTGGYGYTF
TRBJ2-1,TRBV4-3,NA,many,TGCGCCAGCAGCCAAGAATCCGGCAGATACAATGAGCAGTTCTTC,CASSQESGRYNEQFF
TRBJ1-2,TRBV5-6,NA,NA,TGTGCCAGCAGCTCCCCCTACTATGGCTACACCTTC,CASSSPYYGYTF
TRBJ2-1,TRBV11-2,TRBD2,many,TGTGCCAGCAGCAACCCTAGCGGGGGGAACAATGAGCAGTTCTTC,CASSNPSGGNNEQFF
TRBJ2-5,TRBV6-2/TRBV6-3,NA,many,TGTGCCAGCAGTTTAACCGAAAAAGAGACCCAGTACTTC,CASSLTEKETQYF
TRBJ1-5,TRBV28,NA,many,TGTGCCAGCAGTTTCGAGGGTAACCAGCCCCAGCATTTT,CASSFEGNQPQHF
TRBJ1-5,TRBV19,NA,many,TGTGCCAGTAGTTATAGGGACACCAATCAGCCCCAGCATTTT,CASSYRDTNQPQHF